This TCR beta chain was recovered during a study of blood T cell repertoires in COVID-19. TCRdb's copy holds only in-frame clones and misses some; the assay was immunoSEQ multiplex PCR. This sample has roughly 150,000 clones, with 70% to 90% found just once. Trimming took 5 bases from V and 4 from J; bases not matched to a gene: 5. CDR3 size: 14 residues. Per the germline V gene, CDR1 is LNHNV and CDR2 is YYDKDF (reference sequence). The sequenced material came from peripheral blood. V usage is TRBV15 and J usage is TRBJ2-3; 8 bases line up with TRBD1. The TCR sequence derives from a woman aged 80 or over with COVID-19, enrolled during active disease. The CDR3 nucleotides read TGTGCCACCAGCGACGGACAGGGAGCAGATACGCAGTATTTT. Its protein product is CATSDGQGADTQYF.